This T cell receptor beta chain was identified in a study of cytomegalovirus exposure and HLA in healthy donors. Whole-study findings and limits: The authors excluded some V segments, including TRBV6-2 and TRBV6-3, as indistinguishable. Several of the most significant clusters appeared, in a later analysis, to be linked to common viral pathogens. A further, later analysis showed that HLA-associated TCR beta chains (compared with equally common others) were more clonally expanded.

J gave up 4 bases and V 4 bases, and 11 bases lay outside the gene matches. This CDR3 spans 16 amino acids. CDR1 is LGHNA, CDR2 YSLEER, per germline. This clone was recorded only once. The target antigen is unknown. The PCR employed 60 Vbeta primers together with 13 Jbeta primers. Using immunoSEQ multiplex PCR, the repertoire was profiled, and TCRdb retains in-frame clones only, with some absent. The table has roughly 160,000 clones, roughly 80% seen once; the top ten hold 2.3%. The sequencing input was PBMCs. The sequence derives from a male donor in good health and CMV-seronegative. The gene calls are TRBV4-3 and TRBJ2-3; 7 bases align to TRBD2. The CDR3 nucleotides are TGCGCCAGCAGCCTTTTAGCGGGCGAGACGTCAGATACGCAGTATTTT. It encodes CASSLLAGETSDTQYF.